Presented here are 32 T cell receptor beta chains from one specimen sequenced in a study of CD8+CD57+ T cells in acquired aplastic anemia. CD8+CD57+ cell expansion, shown by flow cytometry, had occurred in the patients selected for sequencing. Profiling that covered TCR beta VDJ and CDR3 relied on genomic DNA as its template. Each CDR3 protein gets one entry after TCRdb re-called the reads with MiXCR. The sample lists about 95,000 distinct CDR3 sequences, 55% to 75% occurring once. Sequencing input: sorted CD4+, CD8+, or CD8+CD57+ T cells (not recorded which) from PBMCs. Source of these receptors: a human donor with aplastic anemia.

The chain joins TRBV7-6 to TRBJ2-7; 7 bases agree with TRBD2. The germline V gene encodes CDR1 SGHVS and CDR2 FNYEAQ. CDR3 length equals 14 residues. V shed 6 bases, J shed 7 bases, and the junction held 12 bases outside the gene matches. Here the CDR3 DNA reads TGTGCCAGCAGTATGAGCGGGGAACAGTTTGAGCAGTACTTC. Protein sequence: CASSMSGEQFEQYF. The variable domain in full, completed from reference TRBV7-6 and TRBJ2-7, reads GAGVSQSPRYKVTKRGQDVALRCDPISGHVSLYWYRQALGQGPEFLTYFNYEAQQDKSGLPNDRFSAERPEGSISTLTIQRTEQRDSAMYRCASSMSGEQFEQYFGPGTRLTVT.

The V call is TRBV20-1, the J call TRBJ2-7; D gene ambiguous. Germline CDR1 reads DFQATT; CDR2 reads SNEGSKA (reference sequence). The CDR3 contains 15 residues. V shed 3 bases and J shed 4 bases, with 19 bases lying between them. The chain's CDR3 is CSASTTHEQLYEQYF. Here the CDR3 DNA reads TGCAGTGCTAGCACGACTCACGAGCAGTTATACGAGCAGTACTTC.

This chain links TRBV4-1 with TRBJ2-7, with 8 bases fitting TRBD2. The V segment lost 2 bases and the J segment 7 bases; nucleotides outside the gene matches: 13. Germline CDR1 and CDR2: MGHRA and YSYEKL. This CDR3 comprises 16 residues. The CDR3 sequence is CASSQLGQRGTREQYF. CDR3 DNA sequence: TGCGCCAGCAGCCAATTAGGCCAGCGGGGGACCAGGGAGCAGTACTTC.

This clonotype was seen ten or more times. The V call is TRBV5-1, the J call TRBJ2-5, with D possibly being TRBD2 (5 bases). Germline CDR1 and CDR2: SGHRS and YFSETQ. The CDR3 runs 16 residues. With 1 base removed from V and 2 bases from J, the gap between germline ends came to 15 bases. This CDR3 reads CASSLPPSSSQETQYF. CDR3 DNA sequence: TGCGCCAGCAGCTTGCCTCCCTCTAGCAGTCAAGAGACCCAGTACTTC. The entire variable domain, with the rest obtained from reference TRBV5-1 and TRBJ2-5, is as follows: KAGVTQTPRYLIKTRGQQVTLSCSPISGHRSVSWYQQTPGQGLQFLFEYFSETQRNKGNFPGRFSGRQFSNSRSEMNVSTLELGDSALYLCASSLPPSSSQETQYFGPGTRLLVL.

This clonotype was seen ten or more times. This chain links TRBV4-1 with TRBJ2-1, with D maybe TRBD2 (7 bases). This CDR3 region has 16 residues. Germline loops: CDR1 MGHRA, CDR2 YSYEKL. Trimming removed 1 base from V and 7 bases from J, with 17 bases in between. CDR3 protein: CASSQGSGGLGNEQFF. CDR3 bases: TGCGCCAGCAGCCAAGGATCCGGGGGGCTGGGGAATGAGCAGTTCTTC.

The V gene is TRBV2, the J gene TRBJ1-1; tentatively, D is TRBD1 (6 bases). Germline V lookup: CDR1 SNHLY, CDR2 FYNNEI. V shed 6 bases and J shed 11 bases, with 16 bases lying between them. The CDR3 is made up of 12 amino acids. The CDR3 region is CASSHEGGDAFF. As DNA, the CDR3 is TGTGCCAGCAGCCATGAGGGGGGTGACGCTTTCTTT.

This chain links TRBV5-6 with TRBJ2-5; weak D call: TRBD1 (6 bases). This CDR3 is 14 amino acids long. Per germline, CDR1 SGHDT and CDR2 YYEEEE. V was shortened by 4 bases and J by 5 bases, with 15 bases between the two germline ends. The CDR3 DNA follows: TGTGCCAGCAGCCCCGGCAGGGGAGTGGAGACCCAGTACTTC. Translation gives CASSPGRGVETQYF.

The sample holds a few counts of this clonotype. The gene calls are TRBV25-1 and TRBJ1-2; D uncertain. V was shortened by 3 bases and J by 5 bases, with 19 bases between the two germline ends. The CDR3 covers 16 residues. The germline V gene encodes CDR1 MGHDK and CDR2 SYGVNS. CDR3: CASSDTTLGRGYGYTF. The DNA of the CDR3 is TGTGCCAGCAGTGATACGACCCTCGGACGCGGGTATGGCTACACCTTC.

The rearrangement uses TRBV3-1 and TRBJ2-5; no clear D. V dropped 0 bases and J dropped 2 bases, with 1 base sitting between them. The CDR3 runs to 12 residues. CDR1 LGHDT and CDR2 YNNKEL come from the germline V gene (reference sequence). This CDR3 is CASSQDQETQYF. The CDR3 nucleotides are TGTGCCAGCAGCCAAGATCAAGAGACCCAGTACTTC.

The V gene is TRBV20-1, the J gene TRBJ2-1; the match to TRBD2 covers 8 bases. CDR3 length: 16 residues. Germline-derived CDR1 and CDR2 are DFQATT and SNEGSKA (reference sequence). J gave up 10 bases and V 0 bases, and 14 bases lay outside the gene matches. Here the CDR3 reads CSARDRTSGSLREQFF. CDR3 bases: TGCAGTGCTAGAGATCGAACCAGCGGGAGTTTACGGGAGCAGTTCTTC.

The chain combines TRBV2 with TRBJ1-3, with no clear D. Germline V gene lookup returns CDR1 SNHLY and CDR2 FYNNEI. The CDR3 length is 12 residues. V was pared by 7 bases and J by 3 bases, with 7 bases between. The CDR3 sequence: CASTLDGNTIYF. For the CDR3, the DNA is TGTGCCAGCACTTTAGATGGAAACACCATATATTTT. Filled out from reference TRBV2 and TRBJ1-3, the complete variable domain reads EPEVTQTPSHQVTQMGQEVILRCVPISNHLYFYWYRQILGQKVEFLVSFYNNEISEKSEIFDDQFSVERPDGSNFTLKIRSTKLEDSAMYFCASTLDGNTIYFGEGSWLTVV.

This clonotype has a handful of counts. The rearrangement uses TRBV20-1 and TRBJ2-7; the D gene is possibly TRBD1 (5 bases). CDR1 DFQATT and CDR2 SNEGSKA come from the germline V gene (reference sequence). CDR3 size: 16 residues. Between the trimmed V and J ends, which lost 0 bases and 1 base, there was a span of 16 bases. The CDR3 is CSARDGQGGRSYEQYF. As DNA, the CDR3 is TGCAGTGCTAGAGATGGGCAGGGTGGTCGGTCCTACGAGCAGTACTTC.

This clonotype appeared a few times. The chain links TRBV15 to TRBJ1-3; D is unresolved. CDR3 length: 11 residues. CDR1 LNHNV and CDR2 YYDKDF come from the germline V gene (reference sequence). Trimming removed 11 bases from V and 2 bases from J, with 7 bases in between. CDR3 coding DNA: TGTGCCTCGGGCACTGGAAACACCATATATTTT. Protein sequence: CASGTGNTIYF.

The V call is TRBV6-5, the J call TRBJ1-1; D remains ambiguous. The germline CDR1 and CDR2 sequences are MNHEY and SVGAGI. This CDR3 contains 14 residues. V lost 0 bases and J lost 7, with 12 bases in between. The CDR3 region is CASSYSDSALEAFF. Written as DNA, the CDR3 is TGTGCCAGCAGTTACTCGGATTCGGCACTTGAAGCTTTCTTT.

The chain carries TRBV2 and TRBJ2-1; 7 bases align to TRBD2. The CDR3 loop spans 15 amino acids. Germline CDR1 is SNHLY and CDR2 is FYNNEI. The trim removed 6 bases at V and 5 bases at J, leaving 10 bases unmatched. The chain's CDR3 is CASRGRATSDNEQFF. For the CDR3, the DNA is TGTGCCAGCAGGGGTCGGGCAACTAGCGACAATGAGCAGTTCTTC.

The chain links TRBV5-4 to TRBJ2-5, with TRBD2 matching 12 bases. The CDR3 runs 15 residues. V shed 4 bases, J shed 5 bases, and the junction held 6 bases outside the gene matches. Germline CDR1 and CDR2: SGHNT and YYREEE (reference sequence). CDR3 residues: CASSARLAGAETQYF. DNA for the CDR3: TGTGCCAGCAGCGCTCGACTAGCGGGGGCGGAGACCCAGTACTTC.

This chain links TRBV5-4 with TRBJ2-7, with D possibly TRBD1 on 6 matching bases. The CDR3 consists of 14 residues. The V and J ends lost 4 bases and 4 bases respectively, with 15 bases between them. Germline assignment: CDR1 SGHNT and CDR2 YYREEE (reference sequence). The CDR3 DNA sequence: TGTGCCAGCAGCGGGACACCAGATAGGTACGAGCAGTACTTC. It codes for CASSGTPDRYEQYF.

The V call is TRBV7-8, the J call TRBJ2-7, with D uncertain. The length of the CDR3 is 13 residues. The V gene lost 4 bases and the J gene lost 3 bases, with 10 bases spanning the gap. Germline V gene sequence: CDR1 SGHVS, CDR2 FQNEAQ. The CDR3 here is CASSCMNGYEQYF. The CDR3 DNA is TGTGCCAGCAGCTGTATGAACGGCTACGAGCAGTACTTC.

The chain joins TRBV2 to TRBJ2-1; D may be TRBD1 (5 bases). The germline V gene has CDR1 SNHLY and CDR2 FYNNEI. The CDR3 length is 15 residues. The V gene lost 3 bases and the J gene lost 5 bases, with 14 bases spanning the gap. The CDR3: CASSDDSTLHNEQFF. CDR3 coding DNA: TGTGCCAGCAGTGATGACAGTACCCTACACAATGAGCAGTTCTTC.

The CDR3 loop reads CASSDHSSYEQYF. The CDR3 DNA reads as TGTGCCAGCAGTGATCACAGCTCCTACGAGCAGTACTTC. The J gene is TRBJ2-7, the V gene TRBV2, with D unclear. The germline V and J ends were trimmed by 3 bases and 0 bases, with 6 bases remaining between them. Germline V gene lookup returns CDR1 SNHLY and CDR2 FYNNEI. The CDR3 is 13 amino acids.

J is TRBJ1-1 and V is TRBV29-1; 7 nucleotides line up with TRBD1. The CDR3 is made up of 13 amino acids. CDR1 and CDR2 from the germline V gene are SQVTM and ANQGSEA. V trimming: 7 bases; J trimming: 6 bases; junction bases outside the gene matches: 11. In DNA, the CDR3 is TGCAGCGCCGACGGACAGGTTCAGGCTGAAGCTTTCTTT. Translation: CSADGQVQAEAFF.

The rearrangement uses TRBV20-1 and TRBJ2-5; D remains ambiguous. CDR1 and CDR2 (germline): DFQATT, SNEGSKA (reference sequence). V gave up 3 bases and J gave up 2 bases, with 10 bases separating them. The CDR3 runs 13 residues. The CDR3 region is CSASGSAQETQYF. CDR3 bases: TGCAGTGCTAGTGGGTCAGCACAAGAGACCCAGTACTTC.

V and J are TRBV20-1 and TRBJ2-3; D not resolved. CDR1 and CDR2 (germline): DFQATT, SNEGSKA (reference sequence). With 0 bases removed from V and 5 bases from J, the gap between germline ends came to 9 bases. There are 13 residues in the CDR3. The CDR3 reads CSARDLARDTQYF. DNA of the CDR3: TGCAGTGCTAGAGATTTGGCGCGAGATACGCAGTATTTT.

The chain joins TRBV5-8 to TRBJ1-5; 8 bases line up with TRBD1. V shed 4 bases, J shed 8 bases, and the junction held 5 bases outside the gene matches. CDR3 length equals 13 residues. Per the germline V gene, CDR1 is SGHTS and CDR2 is YDEGEE. CDR3 in amino acids: CASSGDRSEPQHF. The CDR3 bases are TGTGCCAGCAGCGGGGACAGGTCGGAGCCCCAGCATTTT.

The rearrangement uses TRBV9 and TRBJ2-5; D gene unclear. The germline V gene has CDR1 SGDLS and CDR2 YYNGEE. V was clipped by 3 bases and J by 5 bases, with 20 bases between them. This CDR3 is 16 amino acids long. CDR3 amino acids: CASSASQYTPGETQYF. In DNA, the CDR3 is TGTGCCAGCAGCGCATCACAGTACACACCTGGGGAGACCCAGTACTTC. The whole variable domain, remainder taken from reference TRBV9 and TRBJ2-5, is DSGVTQTPKHLITATGQRVTLRCSPRSGDLSVYWYQQSLDQGLQFLIQYYNGEERAKGNILERFSAQQFPDLHSELNLSSLELGDSALYFCASSASQYTPGETQYFGPGTRLLVL.

V gene TRBV2 combines with J gene TRBJ2-3, with D tentatively TRBD2 (6 bases). This CDR3 comprises 15 residues. V was shortened by 7 bases and J by 1 base, with 15 bases between the two germline ends. The germline V gene has CDR1 SNHLY and CDR2 FYNNEI. The CDR3 protein is CASMSRDFRTDTQYF. The DNA for the CDR3 is TGTGCCAGCATGTCTCGGGACTTCCGCACAGATACGCAGTATTTT.

The V gene is TRBV29-1, the J gene TRBJ2-5; D may be TRBD1 or TRBD2 (5 bases each). The CDR3 consists of 12 residues. V was trimmed by 6 bases and J by 1 base, leaving 9 bases between them. Germline CDR1 and CDR2: SQVTM and ANQGSEA. CDR3 sequence (DNA): TGCAGCGTCCGGGACGGCCAAGAGACCCAGTACTTC. This codes for CSVRDGQETQYF.

The chain has TRBV10-3 and TRBJ2-7; D unclear. Germline V gives CDR1 ENHRY, CDR2 SYGVKD. The CDR3 loop spans 12 amino acids. V lost 7 bases to trimming and J lost 5 bases, with 12 bases between them. The CDR3 reads CAITPNGDEQYF. The CDR3 region has the DNA TGTGCCATCACCCCGAACGGAGACGAGCAGTACTTC.

In its sample, this clonotype was seen once. This rearrangement joins TRBV7-8 to TRBJ2-5; either TRBD1 or TRBD2 may supply D (7 bases each). The CDR3 loop spans 14 amino acids. The germline V gene has CDR1 SGHVS and CDR2 FQNEAQ. V was trimmed by 4 bases and J by 5 bases, leaving 14 bases between them. CDR3 nucleotide sequence: TGTGCCAGCAGCTCAGGGGGGCGGGAGGAGACCCAGTACTTC. Protein: CASSSGGREETQYF.

This clonotype was found once. The chain employs TRBV19 and TRBJ1-2, with TRBD1 matching over 8 bases. Per the germline V gene, CDR1 is LNHDA and CDR2 is SQIVND (reference sequence). The junction had 6 bases not matched to a gene; V was cut back by 6 bases and J by 3 bases. This CDR3 is built from 14 residues. The CDR3 region is CASSRGQEHYGYTF. CDR3 nucleotide sequence: TGTGCCAGTAGCCGGGGACAGGAACACTATGGCTACACCTTC.

This clonotype showed up just once. The rearrangement joins TRBV20-1 to TRBJ2-3; D may match TRBD1 or TRBD2 (5 bases each). The CDR3 extends over 15 amino acids. V lost 3 bases and J 0 bases, leaving 13 bases between the germline ends. Germline CDR1 reads DFQATT; CDR2 reads SNEGSKA (reference sequence). The chain's CDR3 is CSASFGGPSTDTQYF. In DNA, the CDR3 is TGCAGTGCTAGTTTTGGGGGACCTAGCACAGATACGCAGTATTTT.

This clonotype was seen a single time. The chain joins TRBV6-4 to TRBJ1-2; TRBD1 is a possible D gene (5 bases). The V end was cut by 3 bases, the J end by 7 bases, with 6 bases between. The V gene's germline CDR1 is MRHNA and CDR2 SNTAGT. This CDR3 is 11 amino acids long. CDR3 nucleotide sequence: TGTGCCAGCAGTGATGGGGGTGGCTACACCTTC. It is translated as CASSDGGGYTF.